This passage covers 27 T cell receptor beta chains from one sample sequenced in a study of cytotoxic CD8 clonotypes in ibrutinib-treated CLL. The method was immunoSEQ multiplex PCR; TCRdb's version includes in-frame clones alone and lacks a portion of them. The table lists about 72,000 clones, approximately 80% of them singletons, with 7.5% to 8% in the top ten. The material sequenced was PBMCs, taken at disease progression, from a patient treated with ibrutinib. All receptors derive from a human donor with chronic lymphocytic leukemia.

J is TRBJ1-2 and V is TRBV28; D is undetermined. Per germline, CDR1 MDHEN and CDR2 SYDVKM. V was clipped by 8 bases and J by 5 bases, with 9 bases between them. The CDR3 consists of 11 residues. DNA of the CDR3: TGTGCCAGCGGGAGCTTATATGGCTACACCTTC. Its protein product is CASGSLYGYTF.

The genes are TRBV7-8 and TRBJ2-7, with D unresolved. Trimming removed 2 bases from V and 7 bases from J, with 15 bases in between. The CDR3 runs 14 residues. Germline V CDR1 and CDR2: SGHVS, FQNEAQ. The CDR3 DNA sequence: TGTGCCAGCAGCTTACAGGCAAACCGTGGGGAGCAGTACTTC. Protein sequence: CASSLQANRGEQYF.

The CDR3 reads CASSRSTGANTEAFF. In nucleotides, the CDR3 is TGTGCCAGCTCACGATCGACAGGGGCCAACACTGAAGCTTTCTTT. V gene TRBV18 combines with J gene TRBJ1-1; 8 bases are shared with TRBD1. CDR3 size: 15 residues. Trimming removed 4 bases from V and 2 bases from J; junction bases left unmatched: 6. Germline V gene sequence: CDR1 KGHSH, CDR2 LQKENI. The whole variable domain, remainder taken from reference TRBV18 and TRBJ1-1, is NAGVMQNPRHLVRRRGQEARLRCSPMKGHSHVYWYRQLPEEGLKFMVYLQKENIIDESGMPKERFSAEFPKEGPSILRIQQVVRGDSAAYFCASSRSTGANTEAFFGQGTRLTVV.

This chain joins TRBV5-5 and TRBJ1-6; 11 bases are shared with TRBD1. The CDR3 totals 15 residues. V trimming: 3 bases; J trimming: 5 bases; junction bases outside the gene matches: 1. The germline CDR1 and CDR2 sequences are SGHKS and YYEKEE (reference sequence). CDR3 in DNA: TGTGCCAGCAGCTCGGACAGGGGGCATAATTCACCCCTCCACTTT. Translated, it gives CASSSDRGHNSPLHF.

V usage is TRBV28 and J usage is TRBJ1-2; 10 bases agree with TRBD1. From germline, CDR1 is MDHEN and CDR2 SYDVKM. J gave up 0 bases and V 5 bases, and 9 bases lay outside the gene matches. The CDR3 has 17 amino acids. The CDR3 coding sequence is TGTGCCAGCAGTACCCGGACAGGGGGAATCGCTAACTATGGCTACACCTTC. Encoded protein: CASSTRTGGIANYGYTF.

This clone was detected a few times. The genes are TRBV7-8 and TRBJ1-1; D is undetermined. There are 14 residues in the CDR3. Germline V gives CDR1 SGHVS, CDR2 FQNEAQ. V was shortened by 6 bases and J by 0 bases, with 11 bases between the two germline ends. The CDR3 sequence: CASRGAALNTEAFF. In nucleotides, the CDR3 is TGTGCCAGCAGGGGTGCGGCCTTGAACACTGAAGCTTTCTTT.

The chain is built from TRBV6-4 and TRBJ1-2; possibly TRBD1 for D (5 bases). The V gene lost 6 bases and the J gene lost 4 bases, with 15 bases spanning the gap. CDR1 and CDR2 (germline): MRHNA, SNTAGT. CDR3 length equals 14 residues. The CDR3 sequence: CASRDNDRLYGYTF. The DNA for the CDR3 is TGTGCCAGCAGGGATAACGACAGACTCTATGGCTACACCTTC.

In DNA, the CDR3 is TGTGCCAGCAGCGTAGACAGTTACAATGAGCAGTTCTTC. Protein sequence: CASSVDSYNEQFF. The chain is built from TRBV9 and TRBJ2-1; no clear D. The CDR3 is 13 amino acids. CDR1 is SGDLS and CDR2 is YYNGEE in the germline V gene. V lost 0 bases, J lost 4 bases, and 5 bases lay in between.

Ten or more counts support this clone. The chain uses TRBV19 and TRBJ1-1; D might be TRBD1 (5 bases). Trimming removed 8 bases from V and 2 bases from J, with 15 bases in between. Germline V gene data show CDR1 as LNHDA and CDR2 as SQIVND (reference sequence). The CDR3 is made up of 14 amino acids. CDR3 protein: CASQAGEGNTEAFF. DNA for the CDR3: TGTGCCAGTCAAGCGGGGGAGGGTAACACTGAAGCTTTCTTT.

The V gene is TRBV18, the J gene TRBJ2-7; D is ambiguous. The CDR3 runs to 11 residues. CDR1 is KGHSH, CDR2 LQKENI, per germline. V lost 3 bases and J 5 bases, leaving 5 bases between the germline ends. CDR3 sequence reads: CASSPRDEQYF. As DNA, the CDR3 is TGTGCCAGCTCACCTAGGGACGAGCAGTACTTC.

The V gene is TRBV19, the J gene TRBJ2-7; D remains unclear. The V end lost 3 bases, the J end lost 4 bases, and 10 bases lay between the germline ends. Germline loops: CDR1 LNHDA, CDR2 SQIVND (reference sequence). CDR3 length equals 13 residues. The CDR3 sequence: CASSMADPYEQYF. DNA of the CDR3: TGTGCCAGTAGTATGGCAGACCCTTACGAGCAGTACTTC.

The CDR3 is CASGNRRLNYGYTF. CDR3 sequence (DNA): TGTGCCAGCGGAAATCGCCGACTTAACTATGGCTACACCTTC. The chain joins TRBV27 to TRBJ1-2; D uncertain. The CDR3 runs 14 residues. Germline CDR1 MNHEY, CDR2 SMNVEV (reference sequence). With 8 bases removed from V and 1 base from J, the gap between germline ends came to 14 bases.

The V call is TRBV7-9, the J call TRBJ2-7; 9 positions match TRBD1. V gave up 3 bases and J gave up 3 bases; unmatched junction bases: 3. CDR1 and CDR2 (germline): SEHNR, FQNEAQ (reference sequence). This CDR3 comprises 14 residues. The CDR3 nucleotides are TGTGCCAGCAGCTTCCCGGGACAGGGCTACGAGCAGTACTTC. Translated: CASSFPGQGYEQYF.

CDR3 DNA: TGCGCCAGCAGCCAAGGCGCGACTACATGGGGCACCGGGGAGCTGTTTTTT. It specifies CASSQGATTWGTGELFF. The V gene is TRBV4-1, the J gene TRBJ2-2; perhaps TRBD2 as D (5 bases). Germline loops: CDR1 MGHRA, CDR2 YSYEKL. Trimming took off 1 base at V and 4 bases at J, with 16 bases between the two ends. This CDR3 has 17 amino acids.

This chain links TRBV4-1 with TRBJ2-1; the D call may be TRBD1 or TRBD2 (6 bases each). Germline V gene sequence: CDR1 MGHRA, CDR2 YSYEKL. The CDR3 spans 17 residues. The ends were cut back, 6 bases at V and 0 bases at J, with 18 bases in the middle. The CDR3 loop reads CASRPSTGGSSYNEQFF. CDR3 in DNA: TGCGCCAGCAGACCCAGTACCGGGGGCAGCTCCTACAATGAGCAGTTCTTC.

This clone was counted only a few times. The chain is built from TRBV7-2 and TRBJ2-7, with 7 bases that match TRBD1. V gave up 6 bases and J gave up 4 bases; unmatched junction bases: 12. The CDR3 consists of 15 residues. Germline V CDR1 and CDR2: SGHTA, FQGNSA. CDR3 sequence: CASRYPGTVTYEQYF. The CDR3 bases are TGTGCCAGCAGATACCCCGGGACAGTGACATACGAGCAGTACTTC.

The gene calls are TRBV11-3 and TRBJ2-3, with 15 nucleotides matching TRBD2. The junction had 6 bases not matched to a gene; V was cut back by 1 base and J by 4 bases. The CDR3 spans 18 residues. Germline CDR1 reads SGHNT; CDR2 reads YENEEA. The CDR3 DNA reads TGTGCCAGCAGCTTAGGATGGACTAGCGGGAGGGCCGCAGATACGCAGTATTTT. Translating gives CASSLGWTSGRAADTQYF.

This sequence joins TRBV5-6 and TRBJ2-3; 8 bases fit TRBD2. This CDR3 has 19 amino acids. Germline CDR1 and CDR2: SGHDT and YYEEEE. Trimming at V came to 1 base and at J to 2 bases, leaving 15 bases not matched to a gene. The chain's CDR3 is CASSLFVAGGLYPTDTQYF. The CDR3 DNA follows: TGTGCCAGCAGCTTGTTTGTGGCGGGGGGCTTATACCCCACAGATACGCAGTATTTT.

The V gene is TRBV4-1, the J gene TRBJ2-1; D assignment may be TRBD1 or TRBD2 (5 bases each). The CDR3 consists of 13 residues. Per the germline V gene, CDR1 is MGHRA and CDR2 is YSYEKL. The V gene lost 1 base and the J gene lost 10 bases, with 11 bases spanning the gap. The CDR3, as DNA: TGCGCCAGCAGCCAAGCGGGGCTGGGGGAGCAGTTCTTC. It yields the protein CASSQAGLGEQFF.

This chain joins TRBV5-1 and TRBJ1-2; 12 bases line up with TRBD1. The germline CDR1 and CDR2 sequences are SGHRS and YFSETQ. CDR3 length: 15 residues. The J segment lost 6 bases and the V segment lost 4 bases, leaving 7 bases of the junction unmatched. As DNA, the CDR3 is TGCGCCAGCAGCGGGACAGGGGGCGATTCGGATGGCTACACCTTC. As protein: CASSGTGGDSDGYTF.

The chain employs TRBV27 and TRBJ1-4; 9 nucleotides align to TRBD1. CDR1 is MNHEY and CDR2 is SMNVEV in the germline V gene (reference sequence). After removal of 5 bases from V and 4 bases from J, the junction contained 8 bases not matched to a gene. The length of the CDR3 is 16 residues. In DNA form, the CDR3 reads TGTGCCAGCAGTCTCGGGACAGGGCCACTTAATGAAAAACTGTTTTTT. Translation gives CASSLGTGPLNEKLFF.

The chain recombines TRBV11-2 with TRBJ2-6, with 7 nucleotides matching TRBD2. The CDR3 is made up of 19 amino acids. Germline V gene lookup returns CDR1 SGHAT and CDR2 FQNNGV. V was clipped by 1 base and J by 0 bases; unmatched bases: 9. The CDR3 loop is CASSLVRGGPASGANVLTF. The DNA of the CDR3 is TGTGCCAGCAGCTTAGTGAGGGGAGGGCCGGCCTCTGGGGCCAACGTCCTGACTTTC.

Only a few counts were recorded for this clone. The chain has TRBV30 and TRBJ2-2; D is possibly TRBD2 (5 bases). This CDR3 contains 14 residues. Trimming shortened V by 5 bases and J by 3 bases, and 13 bases separated the two germline ends. Looked up from germline, CDR1 is GTSNPN and CDR2 is SVGIG (reference sequence). The DNA of the CDR3 is TGTGCCTGGCACCTAGGGAGAGACACCGGGGAGCTGTTTTTT. Translation: CAWHLGRDTGELFF.

V is TRBV18 and J is TRBJ2-7; TRBD1 matches 9 bases. The CDR3 has 14 amino acids. Germline V gene lookup returns CDR1 KGHSH and CDR2 LQKENI. With 8 bases clipped from V and 4 bases from J, the junction kept 9 bases outside the gene matches. The CDR3 DNA reads TGTGCCAGCGCCACCGGGACAGGGAGGTACGAGCAGTACTTC. The encoded protein is CASATGTGRYEQYF.

This rearrangement joins TRBV6-1 to TRBJ1-5; D may be TRBD1 (6 bases). Deletions cut 8 bases from V and 4 bases from J, with 12 bases between. The CDR3 has 13 amino acids. In germline, CDR1 is MNHNS, CDR2 SASEGT. The CDR3 DNA is TGTGCCAGCGTTCAGGGGTCGAATCAGCCCCAGCATTTT. Translated: CASVQGSNQPQHF.

V usage is TRBV5-8 and J usage is TRBJ1-5; 9 bases are shared with TRBD1. This CDR3 contains 13 residues. V shed 6 bases and J 7 bases; nucleotides not matched to a gene: 5. Per germline, CDR1 SGHTS and CDR2 YDEGEE. For the CDR3, the DNA is TGTGCCAGCAACAGGGGGCCTTTGCAGCCCCAGCATTTT. Its translation: CASNRGPLQPQHF.

The rearrangement joins TRBV27 to TRBJ1-5; no reliable D call. The CDR3 has 14 residues. The V end lost 3 bases, the J end lost 7 bases, and 13 bases lay between the germline ends. The germline V gene has CDR1 MNHEY and CDR2 SMNVEV (reference sequence). CDR3 region: CASSFTKGDQPQHF. The CDR3 nucleotides are TGTGCCAGCAGTTTTACCAAGGGTGACCAGCCCCAGCATTTT.